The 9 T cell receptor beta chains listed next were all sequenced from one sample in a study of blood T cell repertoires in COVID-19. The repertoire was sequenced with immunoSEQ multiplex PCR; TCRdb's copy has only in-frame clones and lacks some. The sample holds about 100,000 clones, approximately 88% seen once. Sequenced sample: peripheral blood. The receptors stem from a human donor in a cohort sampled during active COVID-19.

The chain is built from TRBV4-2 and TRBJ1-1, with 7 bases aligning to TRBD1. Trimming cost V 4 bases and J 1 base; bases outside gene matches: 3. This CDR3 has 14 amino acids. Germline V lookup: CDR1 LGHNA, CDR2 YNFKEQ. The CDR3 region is CASSPDRANTEAFF. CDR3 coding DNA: TGTGCCAGCAGCCCCGACAGGGCGAACACTGAAGCTTTCTTT.

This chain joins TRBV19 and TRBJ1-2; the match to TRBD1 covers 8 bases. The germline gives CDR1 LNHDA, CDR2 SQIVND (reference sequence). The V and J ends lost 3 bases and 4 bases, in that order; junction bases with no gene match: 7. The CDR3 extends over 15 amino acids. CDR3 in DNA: TGTGCCAGTAGTATTAAGACAGGGGCCCTCTATGGCTACACCTTC. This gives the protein CASSIKTGALYGYTF. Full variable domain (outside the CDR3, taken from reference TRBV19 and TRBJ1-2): DGGITQSPKYLFRKEGQNVTLSCEQNLNHDAMYWYRQDPGQGLRLIYYSQIVNDFQKGDIAEGYSVSREKKESFPLTVTSAQKNPTAFYLCASSIKTGALYGYTFGSGTRLTVV.

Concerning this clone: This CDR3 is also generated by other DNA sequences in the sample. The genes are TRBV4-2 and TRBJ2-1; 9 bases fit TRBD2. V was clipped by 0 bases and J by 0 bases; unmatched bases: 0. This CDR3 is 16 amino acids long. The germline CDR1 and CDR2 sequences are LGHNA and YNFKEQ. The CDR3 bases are TGTGCCAGCAGCCAAGAACTAGCGGGCTCCTACAATGAGCAGTTCTTC. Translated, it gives CASSQELAGSYNEQFF.

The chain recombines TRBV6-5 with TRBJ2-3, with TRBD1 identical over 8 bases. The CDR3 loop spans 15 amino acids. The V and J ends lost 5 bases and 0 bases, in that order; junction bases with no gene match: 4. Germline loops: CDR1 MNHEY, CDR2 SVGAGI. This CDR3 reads CASSMQGASTDTQYF. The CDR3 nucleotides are TGTGCCAGCAGTATGCAGGGGGCTAGCACAGATACGCAGTATTTT.

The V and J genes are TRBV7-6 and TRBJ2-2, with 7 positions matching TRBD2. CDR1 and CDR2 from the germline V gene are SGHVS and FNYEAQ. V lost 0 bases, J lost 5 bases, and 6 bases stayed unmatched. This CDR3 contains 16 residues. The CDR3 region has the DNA TGTGCCAGCAGCTTAGCGCCACGCGGGGGTACCGGGGAGCTGTTTTTT. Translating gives CASSLAPRGGTGELFF.

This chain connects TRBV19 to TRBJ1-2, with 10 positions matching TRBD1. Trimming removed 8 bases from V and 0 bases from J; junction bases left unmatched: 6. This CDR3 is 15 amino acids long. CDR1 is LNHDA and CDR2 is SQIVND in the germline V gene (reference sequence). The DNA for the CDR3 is TGTGCCAGTTGGGACAGGGGCGCCCCTAACTATGGCTACACCTTC. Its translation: CASWDRGAPNYGYTF.

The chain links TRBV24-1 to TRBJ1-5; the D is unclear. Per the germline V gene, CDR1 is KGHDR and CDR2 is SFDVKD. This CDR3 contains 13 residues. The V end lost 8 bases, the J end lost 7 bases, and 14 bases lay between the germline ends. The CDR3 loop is CATTNGAGQPQHF. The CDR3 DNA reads TGTGCCACCACTAACGGAGCGGGGCAGCCCCAGCATTTT.

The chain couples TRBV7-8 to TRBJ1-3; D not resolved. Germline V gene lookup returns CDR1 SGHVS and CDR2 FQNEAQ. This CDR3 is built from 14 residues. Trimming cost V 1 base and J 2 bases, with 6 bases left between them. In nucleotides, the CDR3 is TGTGCCAGCAGCTTAGGGGCGCCTGGAAACACCATATATTTT. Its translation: CASSLGAPGNTIYF.

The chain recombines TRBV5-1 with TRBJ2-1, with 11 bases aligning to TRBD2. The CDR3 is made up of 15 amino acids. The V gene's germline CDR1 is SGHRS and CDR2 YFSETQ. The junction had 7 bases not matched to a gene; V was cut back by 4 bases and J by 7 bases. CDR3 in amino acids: CASSPSGGRGNEQFF. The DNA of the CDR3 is TGCGCCAGCAGCCCTAGCGGGGGGCGGGGGAATGAGCAGTTCTTC.